These 14 T cell receptor beta chains were sequenced from one sample in a study of blood T cell repertoires in COVID-19. Method: immunoSEQ multiplex PCR; TCRdb's copy keeps in-frame clones and lacks some. The sample consists of around 130,000 clones, less than 90% of them appearing once. Specimen: peripheral blood. Receptor source: a woman aged 25 to 45 who had recovered from COVID-19.

The rearrangement uses TRBV15 and TRBJ2-3; no clear D. CDR1 and CDR2 (germline): LNHNV, YYDKDF (reference sequence). Trimming took 3 bases from V and 5 from J, leaving 6 bases between them. This CDR3 spans 12 amino acids. This CDR3 reads CATSSSLDTQYF. The DNA of the CDR3 is TGTGCCACCAGCAGTTCATTAGATACGCAGTATTTT.

The chain links TRBV11-2 to TRBJ1-4; 7 positions match TRBD1. From germline, CDR1 is SGHAT and CDR2 FQNNGV. With V trimmed by 1 base and J by 4 bases, 6 bases remained unmatched. The CDR3 runs to 16 residues. The CDR3 bases are TGTGCCAGCAGCTTAGGGTTGGGACAGAATAATGAAAAACTGTTTTTT. Encoded protein: CASSLGLGQNNEKLFF.

J is TRBJ2-7 and V is TRBV29-1, with TRBD1 matching 9 bases. In germline, CDR1 is SQVTM, CDR2 ANQGSEA. The V gene end was trimmed by 2 bases and the J gene end by 7 bases; junction bases not matched to a gene: 9. The CDR3 is made up of 14 amino acids. CDR3 sequence: CSVEFLGQGREQYF. CDR3 nucleotides: TGCAGCGTTGAATTTTTAGGACAGGGGAGAGAGCAGTACTTC.

The genes are TRBV4-1 and TRBJ2-2, with TRBD1 matching 8 bases. CDR3 length: 14 amino acids. Germline CDR1 and CDR2: MGHRA and YSYEKL. V shed 4 bases, J shed 6 bases, and the junction held 4 bases outside the gene matches. The CDR3 DNA follows: TGCGCCAGCAGCCCACGACAGGGGTCCGGGGAGCTGTTTTTT. Translation gives CASSPRQGSGELFF.

The chain recombines TRBV27 with TRBJ2-7, with D possibly being TRBD2 (5 bases). V dropped 3 bases and J dropped 7 bases, with 16 bases sitting between them. The germline CDR1 and CDR2 sequences are MNHEY and SMNVEV (reference sequence). CDR3 length: 14 residues. This chain's CDR3 is CASSFGPGEGEQYF. The CDR3 DNA reads as TGTGCCAGCAGTTTCGGCCCCGGGGAAGGGGAGCAGTACTTC.

The V call is TRBV18, the J call TRBJ2-2; D not resolved. Per germline, CDR1 KGHSH and CDR2 LQKENI. This CDR3 spans 12 amino acids. Between the trimmed V and J ends, which lost 5 bases and 7 bases, there was a span of 8 bases. This CDR3 is CASSSSNGELFF. The CDR3 bases are TGTGCCAGCTCATCCTCTAACGGGGAGCTGTTTTTT.

The table lists this clone with a count of one. The V call is TRBV27, the J call TRBJ2-7; the D gene is possibly TRBD1 (6 bases). The germline gives CDR1 MNHEY, CDR2 SMNVEV (reference sequence). Between the trimmed V and J ends, which lost 6 bases and 1 base, there was a span of 13 bases. There are 14 residues in the CDR3. Here the CDR3 DNA reads TGTGCCAGCAGCCCCGGGACACCGTCCTACGAGCAGTACTTC. This gives the protein CASSPGTPSYEQYF.

The chain is built from TRBV9 and TRBJ2-1; D ambiguous. The CDR3 covers 13 residues. V gave up 4 bases and J gave up 10 bases, with 15 bases separating them. CDR1 is SGDLS, CDR2 YYNGEE, per germline. The CDR3 nucleotides are TGTGCCAGCAGCCCACTCGATAGGCGGGAGCAGTTCTTC. This translates into CASSPLDRREQFF.

V usage is TRBV4-1 and J usage is TRBJ1-4; 7 nucleotides match TRBD1. Germline values: CDR1 MGHRA, CDR2 YSYEKL. The CDR3 runs 15 residues. V dropped 6 bases and J dropped 6; count of bases not matched to a gene: 10. The chain's CDR3 is CASSRDRQGDEKLFF. CDR3 bases: TGCGCCAGCAGTCGCGATCGTCAGGGGGATGAAAAACTGTTTTTT.

The chain couples TRBV12-3 or TRBV12-4 to TRBJ1-3; D is unclear. Trimming removed 7 bases from V and 1 base from J, with 8 bases in between. The CDR3 is made up of 13 amino acids. In DNA, the CDR3 is TGTGCCAGCACCCGGTGGTCTGGAAACACCATATATTTT. The encoded protein is CASTRWSGNTIYF.

V is TRBV4-1 and J is TRBJ2-1, with TRBD2 matching over 7 bases. Germline CDR1 and CDR2: MGHRA and YSYEKL. CDR3 length equals 15 residues. V was clipped by 3 bases and J by 7 bases; unmatched bases: 9. This CDR3 is CASSQVGGNLNEQFF. In nucleotides, the CDR3 is TGCGCCAGCAGCCAGGTCGGGGGGAATCTGAATGAGCAGTTCTTC.

V usage is TRBV4-1 and J usage is TRBJ2-2; 9 positions match TRBD1. Germline CDR1 and CDR2: MGHRA and YSYEKL. V trimming: 1 base; J trimming: 6 bases; junction bases outside the gene matches: 9. The CDR3 covers 17 residues. The CDR3 bases are TGCGCCAGCAGCCAAGTATCCGGGACAGGGTGGTCCGGGGAGCTGTTTTTT. As protein: CASSQVSGTGWSGELFF.

Here the CDR3 reads CASSVNSPDTQYF. Here the CDR3 DNA reads TGTGCCAGCAGCGTAAATAGCCCAGATACGCAGTATTTT. The chain is built from TRBV9 and TRBJ2-3, with D unclear. This CDR3 region has 13 residues. Trimming stripped 1 base from V and 4 bases from J, with 7 bases between. Germline CDR1 SGDLS, CDR2 YYNGEE. The full variable domain, its missing parts supplied by reference TRBV9 and TRBJ2-3, is DSGVTQTPKHLITATGQRVTLRCSPRSGDLSVYWYQQSLDQGLQFLIQYYNGEERAKGNILERFSAQQFPDLHSELNLSSLELGDSALYFCASSVNSPDTQYFGPGTRLTVL.

The gene calls are TRBV30 and TRBJ2-7; 15 nucleotides agree with TRBD2. V lost 1 base, J lost 5 bases, and 9 bases stayed unmatched. This CDR3 contains 17 residues. The germline gives CDR1 GTSNPN, CDR2 SVGIG (reference sequence). The CDR3 DNA follows: TGTGCCTGGAGTGCTTGGACTAGCGGGGGGGCCCGAAACGAGCAGTACTTC. This gives the protein CAWSAWTSGGARNEQYF.